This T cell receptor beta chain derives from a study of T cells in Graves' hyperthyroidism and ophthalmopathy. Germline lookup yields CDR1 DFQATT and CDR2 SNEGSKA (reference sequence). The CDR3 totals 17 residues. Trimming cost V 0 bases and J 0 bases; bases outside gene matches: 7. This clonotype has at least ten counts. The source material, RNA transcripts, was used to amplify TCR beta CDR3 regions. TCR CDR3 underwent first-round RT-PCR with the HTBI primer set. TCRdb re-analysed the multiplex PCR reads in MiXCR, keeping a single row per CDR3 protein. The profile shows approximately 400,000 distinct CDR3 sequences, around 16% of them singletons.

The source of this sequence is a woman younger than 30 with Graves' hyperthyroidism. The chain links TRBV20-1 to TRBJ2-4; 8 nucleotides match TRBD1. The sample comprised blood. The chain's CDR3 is CSAREYTGGLAKNIQYF. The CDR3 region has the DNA TGCAGTGCTAGAGAATACACAGGGGGGTTAGCCAAAAACATTCAGTACTTC.